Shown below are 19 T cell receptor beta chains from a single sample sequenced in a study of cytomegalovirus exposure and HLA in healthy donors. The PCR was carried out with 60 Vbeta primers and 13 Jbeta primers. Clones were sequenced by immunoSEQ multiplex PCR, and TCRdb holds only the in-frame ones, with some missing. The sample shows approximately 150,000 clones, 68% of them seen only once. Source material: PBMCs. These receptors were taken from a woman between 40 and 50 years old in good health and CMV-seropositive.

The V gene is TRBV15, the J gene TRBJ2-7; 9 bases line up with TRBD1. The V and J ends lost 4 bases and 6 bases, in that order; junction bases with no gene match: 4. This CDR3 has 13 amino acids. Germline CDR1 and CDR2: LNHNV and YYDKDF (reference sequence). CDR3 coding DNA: TGTGCCACCAGCACCGGGACAGGGACCGAGCAGTACTTC. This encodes CATSTGTGTEQYF.

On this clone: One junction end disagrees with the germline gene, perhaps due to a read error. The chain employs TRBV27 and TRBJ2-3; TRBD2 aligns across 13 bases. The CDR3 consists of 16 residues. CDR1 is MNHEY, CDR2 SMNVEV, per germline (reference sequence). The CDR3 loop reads CASSLGLAGTTNTQYF. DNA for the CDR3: TGTGCCAGCAGTTTGGGACTAGCGGGGACCACAAATACGCAGTATTTT.

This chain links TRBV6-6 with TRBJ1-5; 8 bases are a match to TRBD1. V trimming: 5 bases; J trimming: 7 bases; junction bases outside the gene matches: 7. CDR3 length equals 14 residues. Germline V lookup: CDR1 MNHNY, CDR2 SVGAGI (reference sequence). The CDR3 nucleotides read TGTGCCAGCAGTCGACAGGGGCTTGGGCAGCCCCAGCATTTT. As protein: CASSRQGLGQPQHF.

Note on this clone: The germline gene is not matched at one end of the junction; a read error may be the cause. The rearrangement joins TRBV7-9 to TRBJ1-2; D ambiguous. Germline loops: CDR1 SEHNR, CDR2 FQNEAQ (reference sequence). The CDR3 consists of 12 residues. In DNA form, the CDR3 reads TGTTCCAGCAGCTTAACCGGCTATGGCTACACCTTC. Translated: CSSSLTGYGYTF.

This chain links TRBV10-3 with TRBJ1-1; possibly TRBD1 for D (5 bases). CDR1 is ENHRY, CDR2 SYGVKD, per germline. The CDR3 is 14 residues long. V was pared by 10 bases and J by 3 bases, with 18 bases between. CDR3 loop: CATGSRGGDTEAFF. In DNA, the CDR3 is TGTGCCACCGGGTCTCGGGGGGGGGACACTGAAGCTTTCTTT.

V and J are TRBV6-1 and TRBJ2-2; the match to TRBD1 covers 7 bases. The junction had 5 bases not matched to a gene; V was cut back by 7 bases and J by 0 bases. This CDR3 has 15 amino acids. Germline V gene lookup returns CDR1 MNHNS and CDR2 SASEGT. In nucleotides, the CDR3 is TGTGCCAGCACTAGGGACAGAACGAACACCGGGGAGCTGTTTTTT. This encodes CASTRDRTNTGELFF.

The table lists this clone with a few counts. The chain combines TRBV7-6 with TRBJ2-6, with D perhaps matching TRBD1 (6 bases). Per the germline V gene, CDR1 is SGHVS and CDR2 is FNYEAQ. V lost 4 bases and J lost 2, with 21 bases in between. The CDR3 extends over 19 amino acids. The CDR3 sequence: CASSSHARGPGPGANVLTF. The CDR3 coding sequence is TGTGCCAGCAGCTCCCACGCCAGGGGCCCGGGGCCTGGGGCCAACGTCCTGACTTTC. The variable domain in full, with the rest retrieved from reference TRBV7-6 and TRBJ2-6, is GAGVSQSPRYKVTKRGQDVALRCDPISGHVSLYWYRQALGQGPEFLTYFNYEAQQDKSGLPNDRFSAERPEGSISTLTIQRTEQRDSAMYRCASSSHARGPGPGANVLTFGAGSRLTVL.

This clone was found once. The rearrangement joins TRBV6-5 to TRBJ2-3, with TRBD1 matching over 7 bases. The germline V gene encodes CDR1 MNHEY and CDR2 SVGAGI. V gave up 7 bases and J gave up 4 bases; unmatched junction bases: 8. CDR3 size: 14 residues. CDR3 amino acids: CASNSATGADTQYF. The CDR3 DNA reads TGTGCCAGCAATTCCGCTACAGGGGCAGATACGCAGTATTTT.

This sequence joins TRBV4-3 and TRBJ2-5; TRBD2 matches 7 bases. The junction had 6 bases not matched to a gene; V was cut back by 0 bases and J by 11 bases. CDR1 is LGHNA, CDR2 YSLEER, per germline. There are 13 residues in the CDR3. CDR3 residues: CASSQDFAGEQYF. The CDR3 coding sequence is TGCGCCAGCAGCCAAGATTTTGCGGGGGAGCAGTACTTC.

The CDR3 DNA follows: TGTGCCAGCAGTGAAGGCGGGGCGCGGAATTCACCCCTCCACTTT. Amino acid sequence: CASSEGGARNSPLHF. This chain connects TRBV2 to TRBJ1-6; a weak D match, TRBD1 (5 bases). From germline, CDR1 is SNHLY and CDR2 FYNNEI. There are 15 residues in the CDR3. Deletions cut 1 base from V and 7 bases from J, with 11 bases between.

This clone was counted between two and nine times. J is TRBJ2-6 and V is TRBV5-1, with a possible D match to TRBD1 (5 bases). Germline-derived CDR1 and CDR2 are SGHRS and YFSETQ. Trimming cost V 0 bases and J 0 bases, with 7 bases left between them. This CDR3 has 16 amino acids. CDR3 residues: CASSLGQGSGANVLTF. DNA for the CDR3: TGCGCCAGCAGCTTGGGGCAGGGCTCTGGGGCCAACGTCCTGACTTTC.

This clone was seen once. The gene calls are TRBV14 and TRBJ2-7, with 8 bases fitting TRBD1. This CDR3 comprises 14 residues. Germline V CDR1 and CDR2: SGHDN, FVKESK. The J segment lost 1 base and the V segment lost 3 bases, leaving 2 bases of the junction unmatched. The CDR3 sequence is CASSQQGASYEQYF. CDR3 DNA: TGTGCCAGCAGCCAGCAGGGGGCTTCCTACGAGCAGTACTTC.

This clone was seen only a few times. CDR3 DNA sequence: TGTGCTAGTGGTTTGGTCCCAGGGCAAGGAGGCTACACCTTC. Translation: CASGLVPGQGGYTF. The V and J genes are TRBV12-5 and TRBJ1-2; D perhaps matches TRBD1 (5 bases). The CDR3 totals 14 residues. V was trimmed by 0 bases and J by 8 bases, leaving 13 bases between them. Germline CDR1 and CDR2: LGHNT and FRNRAP.

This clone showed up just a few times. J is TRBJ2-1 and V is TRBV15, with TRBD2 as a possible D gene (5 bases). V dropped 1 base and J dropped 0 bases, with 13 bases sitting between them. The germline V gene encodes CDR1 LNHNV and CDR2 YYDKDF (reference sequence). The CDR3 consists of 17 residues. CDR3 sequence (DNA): TGTGCCACCAGCAGAGCCCCCCGGGGAAGCTCCTACAATGAGCAGTTCTTC. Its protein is CATSRAPRGSSYNEQFF. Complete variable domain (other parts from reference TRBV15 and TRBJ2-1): DAMVIQNPRYQVTQFGKPVTLSCSQTLNHNVMYWYQQKSSQAPKLLFHYYDKDFNNEADTPDNFQSRRPNTSFCFLDIRSPGLGDTAMYLCATSRAPRGSSYNEQFFGPGTRLTVL.

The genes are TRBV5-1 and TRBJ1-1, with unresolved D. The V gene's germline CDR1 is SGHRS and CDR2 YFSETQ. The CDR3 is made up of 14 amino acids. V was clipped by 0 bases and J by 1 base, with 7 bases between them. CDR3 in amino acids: CASSLAGWNTEAFF. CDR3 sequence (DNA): TGCGCCAGCAGCTTGGCCGGGTGGAACACTGAAGCTTTCTTT.

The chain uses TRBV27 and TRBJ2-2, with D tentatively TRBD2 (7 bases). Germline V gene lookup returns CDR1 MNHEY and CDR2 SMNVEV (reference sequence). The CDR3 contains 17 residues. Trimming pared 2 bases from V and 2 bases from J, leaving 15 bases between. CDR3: CASSLGARGANTGELFF. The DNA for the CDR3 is TGTGCCAGCAGTTTAGGGGCTCGGGGGGCAAACACCGGGGAGCTGTTTTTT.

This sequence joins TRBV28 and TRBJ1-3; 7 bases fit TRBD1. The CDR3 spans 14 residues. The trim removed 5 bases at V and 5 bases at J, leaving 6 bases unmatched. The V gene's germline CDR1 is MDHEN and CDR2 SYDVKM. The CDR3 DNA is TGTGCCAGCAGTCGCGACAGGGCCCGAAACACCATATATTTT. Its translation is CASSRDRARNTIYF. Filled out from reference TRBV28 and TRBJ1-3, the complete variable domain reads DVKVTQSSRYLVKRTGEKVFLECVQDMDHENMFWYRQDPGLGLRLIYFSYDVKMKEKGDIPEGYSVSREKKERFSLILESASTNQTSMYLCASSRDRARNTIYFGEGSWLTVV.

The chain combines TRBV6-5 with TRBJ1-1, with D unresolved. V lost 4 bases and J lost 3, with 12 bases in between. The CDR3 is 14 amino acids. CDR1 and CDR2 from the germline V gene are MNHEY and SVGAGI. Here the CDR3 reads CASSSAGGHTEAFF. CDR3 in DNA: TGTGCCAGCAGTTCCGCAGGAGGTCACACTGAAGCTTTCTTT.

CDR3 DNA: TGCGCCAGCAGCTTGGGACTAGACAGGGATTTTTCACCCCTCCACTTT. Encoded protein: CASSLGLDRDFSPLHF. V usage is TRBV5-1 and J usage is TRBJ1-6, with 7 nucleotides matching TRBD1. After removal of 0 bases from V and 9 bases from J, the junction contained 9 bases not matched to a gene. Per germline, CDR1 SGHRS and CDR2 YFSETQ. The length of the CDR3 is 16 residues.